The 25 T cell receptor beta chains in this list originate from one sample, sequenced in a study of read filtering for tumor transcriptome and immune sequencing. Molecular barcoded adaptors covering alpha/delta and beta/gamma chains were used on roughly 400 ng RNA. A single record per CDR3 protein comes from TCRdb applying MiXCR to the reads. This sample yields over 80,000 distinct CDR3 sequences, of which roughly 12% are seen a single time; 15% belongs to the top ten. The sample taken for sequencing was a population of CD138-negative cells sorted from bone marrow. Receptors were obtained from a donor at least 40 years old with multiple myeloma.

Concerning this clonotype: Just one base apart from a much larger clone, this may be a read error. The chain carries TRBV27 and TRBJ1-1; tentatively, D is TRBD1 (6 bases). CDR1 and CDR2 (germline): MNHEY, SMNVEV (reference sequence). CDR3 size: 13 residues. For the CDR3, the DNA is TGTGCCAGCAGCTGGGGGCGGTACACTGGAGCTTTCTTT. This translates into CASSWGRYTGAFF.

In its sample, this clonotype was seen many times. The chain joins TRBV5-1 to TRBJ2-1; perhaps TRBD2 as D (5 bases). The V end was cut by 4 bases, the J end by 7 bases, with 15 bases between. Germline V gene data show CDR1 as SGHRS and CDR2 as YFSETQ. This CDR3 spans 14 amino acids. CDR3 sequence (DNA): TGCGCCAGCAGCCCGCAACTAGAGACGAATGAGCAGTTCTTC. Translation: CASSPQLETNEQFF.

This clonotype was detected ten times or more. The V and J genes are TRBV27 and TRBJ1-2; 8 bases are a match to TRBD1. V shed 3 bases and J 12 bases; nucleotides not matched to a gene: 9. The CDR3 loop spans 13 amino acids. Germline-derived CDR1 and CDR2 are MNHEY and SMNVEV (reference sequence). As DNA, the CDR3 is TGTGCCAGCAGTTTTTCAACAGGGGGAGTTCACACCTTC. This codes for CASSFSTGGVHTF.

This clonotype was seen a few times. The chain combines TRBV20-1 with TRBJ1-1; D is unclear. Looked up from germline, CDR1 is DFQATT and CDR2 is SNEGSKA (reference sequence). This CDR3 spans 14 amino acids. Trimming left V 3 bases short and J 0 bases short, with 11 bases between. This chain's CDR3 is CSASRRIMNTEAFF. Here the CDR3 DNA reads TGCAGTGCTAGTCGGAGAATTATGAACACTGAAGCTTTCTTT.

Many counts were recorded for this clonotype. The rearrangement uses TRBV6-6 and TRBJ1-1; D is ambiguous. The V gene lost 7 bases and the J gene lost 2 bases, with 8 bases spanning the gap. The CDR3 is 12 residues long. Germline-derived CDR1 and CDR2 are MNHNY and SVGAGI (reference sequence). CDR3 region: CASTPPNTEAFF. CDR3 coding DNA: TGTGCCAGCACCCCTCCTAACACTGAAGCTTTCTTT.

This clonotype came up a few times. The chain joins TRBV28 to TRBJ2-1; D call uncertain. Trimming removed 10 bases at V and 4 bases at J, with 11 bases between. Germline CDR1 reads MDHEN; CDR2 reads SYDVKM. This CDR3 region has 12 residues. The CDR3 sequence: CATRTVYNEQFF. The CDR3 nucleotides are TGTGCCACCAGAACAGTATACAATGAGCAGTTCTTC.

With regard to this clonotype: One base away lies a much larger clone, so this may be a sequencing read error. The chain is built from TRBV15 and TRBJ2-1; TRBD1 or TRBD2 may be the D gene (5 bases each). This CDR3 is built from 15 residues. Germline CDR1 and CDR2: LNHNV and YYDKDF (reference sequence). The CDR3 region is CATSRVPGAYNEQLF. CDR3 sequence (DNA): TGTGCCACCAGCAGAGTGCCCGGGGCCTACAATGAGCAGCTCTTC.

This clonotype has at least ten counts. The chain carries TRBV2 and TRBJ2-6, with D perhaps given as TRBD1 or TRBD2 (5 bases each). V was cut by 6 bases and J by 7 bases, with 16 bases left in between. Germline V CDR1 and CDR2: SNHLY, FYNNEI. The CDR3 is 15 residues long. Here the CDR3 DNA reads TGTGCCAGCAGCCGAGGGGACCCCGGAGCCAACGTCCTGACTTTC. As protein: CASSRGDPGANVLTF.

In this sample, this clonotype turned up a few times. Written as DNA, the CDR3 is TGTGCCAGCAGTGGGTACGAGCAGTACTTC. It yields the protein CASSGYEQYF. V gene TRBV25-1 combines with J gene TRBJ2-7, with unresolved D. The CDR3 sequence is 10 residues long. The germline V gene encodes CDR1 MGHDK and CDR2 SYGVNS. V was cut by 4 bases and J by 4 bases, with 2 bases left in between.

This clonotype has a handful of counts. The chain joins TRBV7-2 to TRBJ2-7, with a possible D match to TRBD2 (6 bases). Trimming left V 0 bases short and J 1 base short, with 13 bases between. Germline V gene data show CDR1 as SGHTA and CDR2 as FQGNSA. This CDR3 is built from 16 residues. The CDR3 nucleotides read TGTGCCAGCAGCTTAGCTAGCGGAGGGGCGTCCTACGAGCAGTACTTC. It yields the protein CASSLASGGASYEQYF. The entire variable domain, with the rest obtained from reference TRBV7-2 and TRBJ2-7, is as follows: GAGVSQSPSNKVTEKGKDVELRCDPISGHTALYWYRQSLGQGLEFLIYFQGNSAPDKSGLPSDRFSAERTGGSVSTLTIQRTQQEDSAVYLCASSLASGGASYEQYFGPGTRLTVT.

This clonotype has ten or more counts. This chain links TRBV5-1 with TRBJ1-5; D gene unclear. The CDR3 extends over 15 amino acids. Germline CDR1 reads SGHRS; CDR2 reads YFSETQ. V shed 0 bases and J shed 0 bases, with 7 bases lying between them. The CDR3 DNA reads as TGCGCCAGCAGCTTGGACGGTTTTAGCAATCAGCCCCAGCATTTT. This translates into CASSLDGFSNQPQHF.

This clonotype was detected a few times. V and J are TRBV10-3 and TRBJ2-5; 8 positions agree with TRBD1. V was clipped by 6 bases and J by 4 bases; unmatched bases: 16. This CDR3 region has 17 residues. From germline, CDR1 is ENHRY and CDR2 SYGVKD. CDR3 protein: CAISSRYREQGVETQYF. Here the CDR3 DNA reads TGTGCCATCAGCTCACGCTACAGGGAACAGGGGGTAGAGACCCAGTACTTC.

This clonotype was counted at least ten times. The chain couples TRBV5-1 to TRBJ1-1, with 9 bases lining up with TRBD1. V shed 2 bases, J shed 7 bases, and the junction held 6 bases outside the gene matches. This CDR3 is 14 amino acids long. Germline-derived CDR1 and CDR2 are SGHRS and YFSETQ. The CDR3 here is CASSLTGGGDEAFF. CDR3 bases: TGCGCCAGCAGCTTAACAGGGGGCGGAGATGAAGCTTTCTTT.

The sample holds many counts of this clonotype. This chain connects TRBV6-2 or TRBV6-3 to TRBJ2-7, with D maybe TRBD2 (5 bases). This CDR3 contains 15 residues. CDR1 MNHEY and CDR2 SVGEGT come from the germline V gene. Trimming cost V 0 bases and J 7 bases, with 16 bases left between them. As DNA, the CDR3 is TGTGCCAGCAGTTACTCTGGGATTTTAACGGGAGAGCAGTACTTC. This translates into CASSYSGILTGEQYF.

This clonotype was counted at least ten times. This sequence joins TRBV5-6 and TRBJ2-5; D may be TRBD2 (5 bases). The ends were cut back, 5 bases at V and 5 bases at J, with 16 bases in the middle. This CDR3 is built from 14 residues. Germline lookup yields CDR1 SGHDT and CDR2 YYEEEE. CDR3 protein: CASRWGEGRETQYF. Here the CDR3 DNA reads TGTGCCAGCAGATGGGGAGAGGGTCGGGAGACCCAGTACTTC.

The sample holds many counts of this clonotype. The chain joins TRBV7-9 to TRBJ2-7; 7 positions match TRBD1. Germline assignment: CDR1 SEHNR and CDR2 FQNEAQ (reference sequence). This CDR3 region has 14 residues. With 5 bases clipped from V and 4 bases from J, the junction kept 8 bases outside the gene matches. In DNA form, the CDR3 reads TGTGCCAGCAGCCCGCGGACAGGAACTTACGAGCAGTACTTC. Protein sequence: CASSPRTGTYEQYF.

This clonotype occurred a few times. The gene calls are TRBV27 and TRBJ2-3, with TRBD2 matching over 7 bases. V lost 0 bases and J lost 5; bases outside the gene matches: 8. CDR3 length equals 16 residues. Germline V CDR1 and CDR2: MNHEY, SMNVEV (reference sequence). The CDR3: CASSLSMGGGLDTQYF. CDR3 nucleotide sequence: TGTGCCAGCAGTTTATCGATGGGGGGGGGATTAGATACGCAGTATTTT.

This clonotype came up a few times. This could be a read error, since a much larger clone is one nucleotide away. The V call is TRBV20-1, the J call TRBJ2-2, with TRBD1 identical over 8 bases. The CDR3 runs to 15 residues. The germline V gene has CDR1 DFQATT and CDR2 SNEGSKA (reference sequence). The CDR3 DNA sequence: TGCAGTGCTAGAGCCCAGGGGGCGAACACCGGGGAGCCGTTTTTT. This translates into CSARAQGANTGEPFF.

This clonotype is termed medium-sized. The V call is TRBV3-1, the J call TRBJ2-1; D remains ambiguous. V shed 0 bases and J shed 2 bases, with 11 bases lying between them. Germline V gene data show CDR1 as LGHDT and CDR2 as YNNKEL (reference sequence). The CDR3 sequence is 16 residues long. This CDR3 is CASSQDPPRPYNEQFF. CDR3 sequence (DNA): TGTGCCAGCAGCCAAGATCCGCCCCGCCCCTACAATGAGCAGTTCTTC.

This clonotype was counted many times. Since the CDR3 does not end with the conserved phenylalanine or tryptophan, this likely comes from a read error. V is TRBV5-8 and J is TRBJ2-7; 7 positions match TRBD1. Trimming took 6 bases from V and 5 from J; bases not matched to a gene: 8. Germline-derived CDR1 and CDR2 are SGHTS and YDEGEE. The CDR3 is made up of 13 amino acids. This CDR3 is CASMWTGSDEQYI. The CDR3 bases are TGTGCCAGCATGTGGACAGGAAGCGACGAGCAGTACATC.

This clonotype was recorded many times. The rearrangement links TRBV29-1 to TRBJ2-1; D is unresolved. CDR3 length: 14 amino acids. With 7 bases removed from V and 0 bases from J, the gap between germline ends came to 13 bases. Germline lookup yields CDR1 SQVTM and CDR2 ANQGSEA. The CDR3 DNA is TGCAGCGCCCTCCTACAGAGCTCCTACAATGAGCAGTTCTTC. Its protein is CSALLQSSYNEQFF.

On this clonotype: Only one base separates this from a far larger clonotype, so it likely reflects a read error. The chain combines TRBV2 with TRBJ2-7; D may be TRBD1 (7 bases). The V gene lost 7 bases and the J gene lost 5 bases, with 12 bases spanning the gap. Per the germline V gene, CDR1 is SNHLY and CDR2 is FYNNEI. The CDR3 consists of 12 residues. The DNA of the CDR3 is TGTGCCAGCATTGGAGGGGGCGACGAGCAGTACTTC. Amino acids: CASIGGGDEQYF.

This clonotype was seen ten or more times. The chain couples TRBV4-1 to TRBJ2-7; 8 nucleotides agree with TRBD2. The junction had 4 bases not matched to a gene; V was cut back by 1 base and J by 2 bases. Germline lookup yields CDR1 MGHRA and CDR2 YSYEKL. The CDR3 totals 15 residues. CDR3 bases: TGCGCCAGCAGCCAAGCTGAGCGGGGGCCCTACGAGCAGTACTTC. Protein sequence: CASSQAERGPYEQYF.

A note on this clonotype: A read error is possible here, since a much larger clone lies one base away. This chain joins TRBV28 and TRBJ2-5, with TRBD1 as a possible D gene (6 bases). Trimming shortened V by 6 bases and J by 7 bases, and 9 bases separated the two germline ends. The CDR3 has 11 amino acids. Germline values: CDR1 MDHEN, CDR2 SYDVKM. In DNA form, the CDR3 reads TGTGCCAGCAGGATCAGGGGGACCCAGTACTTC. It specifies CASRIRGTQYF.

This clonotype was seen ten or more times. This sequence joins TRBV20-1 and TRBJ2-1; 8 nucleotides line up with TRBD2. This CDR3 region has 15 residues. CDR1 DFQATT and CDR2 SNEGSKA come from the germline V gene (reference sequence). V was clipped by 6 bases and J by 3 bases; unmatched bases: 10. CDR3 bases: TGCAGTGCGAGGAGTATAGCGGGGAACTACAATGAGCAGTTCTTC. This encodes CSARSIAGNYNEQFF.